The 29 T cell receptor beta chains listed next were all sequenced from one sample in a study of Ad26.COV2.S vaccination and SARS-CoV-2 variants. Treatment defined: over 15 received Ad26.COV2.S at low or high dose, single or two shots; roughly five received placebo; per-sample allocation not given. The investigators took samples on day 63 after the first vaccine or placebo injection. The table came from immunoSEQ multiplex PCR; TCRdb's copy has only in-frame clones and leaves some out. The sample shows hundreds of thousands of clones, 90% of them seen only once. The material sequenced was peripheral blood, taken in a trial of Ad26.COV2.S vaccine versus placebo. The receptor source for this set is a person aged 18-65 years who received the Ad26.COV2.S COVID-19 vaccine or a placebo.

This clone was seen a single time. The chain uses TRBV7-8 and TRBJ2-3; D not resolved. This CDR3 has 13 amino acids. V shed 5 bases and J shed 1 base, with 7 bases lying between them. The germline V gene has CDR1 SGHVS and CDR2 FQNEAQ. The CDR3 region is CASSPRGTDTQYF. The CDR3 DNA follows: TGTGCCAGCAGCCCACGGGGCACAGATACGCAGTATTTT.

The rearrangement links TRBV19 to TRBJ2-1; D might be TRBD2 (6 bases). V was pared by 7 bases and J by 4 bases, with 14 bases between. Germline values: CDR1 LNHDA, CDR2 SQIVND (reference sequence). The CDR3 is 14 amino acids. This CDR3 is CASNMGLLYNEQFF. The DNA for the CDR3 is TGTGCCAGTAATATGGGACTTTTATACAATGAGCAGTTCTTC.

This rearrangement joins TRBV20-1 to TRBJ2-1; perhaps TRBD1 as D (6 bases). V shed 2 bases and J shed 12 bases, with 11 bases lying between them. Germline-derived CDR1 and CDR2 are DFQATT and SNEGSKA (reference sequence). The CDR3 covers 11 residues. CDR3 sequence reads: CSARTDSSQFF. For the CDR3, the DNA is TGCAGTGCTAGAACGGACAGCTCGCAGTTCTTC.

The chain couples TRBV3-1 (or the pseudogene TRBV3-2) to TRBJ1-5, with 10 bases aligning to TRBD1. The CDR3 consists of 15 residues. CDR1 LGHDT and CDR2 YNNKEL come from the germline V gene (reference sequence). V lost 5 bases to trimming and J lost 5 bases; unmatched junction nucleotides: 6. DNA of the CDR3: TGTGCCAGCAGCGCCGGGACAGGGGCCTATCAGCCCCAGCATTTT. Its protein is CASSAGTGAYQPQHF.

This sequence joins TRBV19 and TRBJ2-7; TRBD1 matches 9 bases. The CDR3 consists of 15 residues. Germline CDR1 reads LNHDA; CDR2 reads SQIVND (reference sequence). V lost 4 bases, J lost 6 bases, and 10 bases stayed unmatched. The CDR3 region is CASSTQGQGYGEQYF. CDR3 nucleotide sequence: TGTGCCAGTAGTACCCAGGGACAGGGTTATGGCGAGCAGTACTTC.

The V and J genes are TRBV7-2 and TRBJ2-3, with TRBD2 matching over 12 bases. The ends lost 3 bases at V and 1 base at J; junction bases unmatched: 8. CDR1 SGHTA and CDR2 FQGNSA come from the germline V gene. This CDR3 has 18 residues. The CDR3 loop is CASSLRSSGRGGTDTQYF. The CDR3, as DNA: TGTGCCAGCAGCTTGAGGTCTAGCGGGAGGGGGGGCACAGATACGCAGTATTTT.

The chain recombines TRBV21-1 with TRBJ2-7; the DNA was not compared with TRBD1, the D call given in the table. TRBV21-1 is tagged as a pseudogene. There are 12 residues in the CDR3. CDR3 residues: CASSPGPYEQYF. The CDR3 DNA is TGTGCCAGCAGCCCAGGCCCCTACGAGCAGTACTTC.

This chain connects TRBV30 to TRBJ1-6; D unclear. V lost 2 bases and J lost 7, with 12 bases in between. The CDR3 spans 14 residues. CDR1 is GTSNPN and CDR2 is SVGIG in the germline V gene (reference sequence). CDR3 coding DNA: TGTGCCTGGAGTTTCAATGCTCTGAATTCACCCCTCCACTTT. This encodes CAWSFNALNSPLHF.

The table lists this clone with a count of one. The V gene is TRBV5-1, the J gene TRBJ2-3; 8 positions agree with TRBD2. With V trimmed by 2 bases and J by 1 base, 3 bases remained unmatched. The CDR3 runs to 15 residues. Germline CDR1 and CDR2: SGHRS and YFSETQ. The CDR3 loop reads CASSLSGGRTDTQYF. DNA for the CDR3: TGCGCCAGCAGCTTAAGCGGGGGCCGCACAGATACGCAGTATTTT.

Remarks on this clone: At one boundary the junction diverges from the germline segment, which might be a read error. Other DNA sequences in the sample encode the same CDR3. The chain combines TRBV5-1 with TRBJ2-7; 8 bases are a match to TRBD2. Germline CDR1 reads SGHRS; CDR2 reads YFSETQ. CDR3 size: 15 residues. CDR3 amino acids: CASSLSSGGNYEQYF. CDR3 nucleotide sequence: TGCGCCAGCAGCTTGTCTTCGGGAGGGAACTACGAGCAGTATTTC.

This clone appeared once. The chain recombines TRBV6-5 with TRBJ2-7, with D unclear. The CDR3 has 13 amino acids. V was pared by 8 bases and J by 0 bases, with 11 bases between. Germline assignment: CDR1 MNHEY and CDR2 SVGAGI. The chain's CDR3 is CASAKFSSYEQYF. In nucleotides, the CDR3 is TGTGCCAGCGCTAAGTTTAGCTCCTACGAGCAGTACTTC.

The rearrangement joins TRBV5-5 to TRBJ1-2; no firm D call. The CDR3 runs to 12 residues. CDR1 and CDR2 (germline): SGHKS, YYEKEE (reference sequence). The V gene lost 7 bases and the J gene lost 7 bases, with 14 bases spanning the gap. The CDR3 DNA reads TGTGCCAGCGAAGGGAATAATTTTGGCTACACCTTC. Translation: CASEGNNFGYTF.

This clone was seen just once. CDR3 amino acids: CASSFYSVQETQYF. In nucleotides, the CDR3 is TGTGCCAGCAGCTTTTATAGCGTGCAAGAGACCCAGTACTTC. This chain joins TRBV7-9 and TRBJ2-5, with TRBD2 as a possible D gene (5 bases). This CDR3 region has 14 residues. Germline-derived CDR1 and CDR2 are SEHNR and FQNEAQ (reference sequence). V lost 3 bases, J lost 2 bases, and 10 bases lay in between.

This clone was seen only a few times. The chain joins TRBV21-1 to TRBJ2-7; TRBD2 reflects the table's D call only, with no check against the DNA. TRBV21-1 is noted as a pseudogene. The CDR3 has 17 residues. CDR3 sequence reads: CASSAWGRKAVNYEQYF. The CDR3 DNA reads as TGTGCCAGCAGCGCCTGGGGGAGGAAGGCGGTAAACTACGAGCAGTACTTC.

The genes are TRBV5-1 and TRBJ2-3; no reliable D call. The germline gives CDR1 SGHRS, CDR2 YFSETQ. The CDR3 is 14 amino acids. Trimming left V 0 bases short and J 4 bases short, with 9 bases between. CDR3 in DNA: TGCGCCAGCAGCTTGGATGTCTCCCCAGATACGCAGTATTTT. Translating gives CASSLDVSPDTQYF.

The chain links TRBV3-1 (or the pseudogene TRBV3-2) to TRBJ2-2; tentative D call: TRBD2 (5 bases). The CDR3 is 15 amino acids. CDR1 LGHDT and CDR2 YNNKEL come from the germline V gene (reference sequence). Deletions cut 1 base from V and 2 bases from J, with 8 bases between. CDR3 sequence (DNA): TGTGCCAGCAGCCAAGGACGGGAAAACACCGGGGAGCTGTTTTTT. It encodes CASSQGRENTGELFF.

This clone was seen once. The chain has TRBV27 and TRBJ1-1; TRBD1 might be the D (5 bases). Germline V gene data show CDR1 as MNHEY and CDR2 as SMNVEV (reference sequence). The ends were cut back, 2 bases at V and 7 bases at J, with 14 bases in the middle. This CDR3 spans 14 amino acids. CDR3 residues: CASSLGGAAGEAFF. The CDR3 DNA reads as TGTGCCAGCAGTTTAGGAGGGGCCGCCGGTGAAGCTTTCTTT.

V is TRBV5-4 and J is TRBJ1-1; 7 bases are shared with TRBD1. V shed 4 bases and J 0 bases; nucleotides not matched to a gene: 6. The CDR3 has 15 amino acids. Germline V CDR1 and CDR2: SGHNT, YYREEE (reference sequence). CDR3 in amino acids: CASSTAGTVNTEAFF. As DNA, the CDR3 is TGTGCCAGCAGCACCGCCGGGACAGTGAACACTGAAGCTTTCTTT.

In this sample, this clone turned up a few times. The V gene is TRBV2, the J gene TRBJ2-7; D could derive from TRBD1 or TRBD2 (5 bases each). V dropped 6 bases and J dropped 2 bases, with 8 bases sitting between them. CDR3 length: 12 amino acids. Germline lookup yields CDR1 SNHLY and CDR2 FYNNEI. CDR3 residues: CASRGEAYEQYF. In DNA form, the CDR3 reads TGTGCCAGCAGGGGGGAAGCCTACGAGCAGTACTTC. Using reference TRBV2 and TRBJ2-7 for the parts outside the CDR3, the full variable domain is EPEVTQTPSHQVTQMGQEVILRCVPISNHLYFYWYRQILGQKVEFLVSFYNNEISEKSEIFDDQFSVERPDGSNFTLKIRSTKLEDSAMYFCASRGEAYEQYFGPGTRLTVT.

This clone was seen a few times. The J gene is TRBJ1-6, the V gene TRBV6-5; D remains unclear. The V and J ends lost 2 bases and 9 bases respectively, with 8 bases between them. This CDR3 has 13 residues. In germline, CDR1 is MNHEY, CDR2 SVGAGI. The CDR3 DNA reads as TGTGCCAGCAGTTACAGTGCGGGTTCACCCCTCCACTTT. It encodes CASSYSAGSPLHF.

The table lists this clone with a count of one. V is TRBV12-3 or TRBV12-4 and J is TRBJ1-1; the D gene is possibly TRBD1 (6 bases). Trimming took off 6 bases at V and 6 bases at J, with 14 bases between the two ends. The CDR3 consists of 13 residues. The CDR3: CASRRQGTAEAFF. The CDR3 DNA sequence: TGTGCCAGCAGGCGGCAGGGGACGGCTGAAGCTTTCTTT.

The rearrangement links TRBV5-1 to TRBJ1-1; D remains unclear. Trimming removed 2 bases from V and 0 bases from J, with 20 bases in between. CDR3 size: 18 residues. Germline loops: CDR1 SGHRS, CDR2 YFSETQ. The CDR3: CASSFLGGDALMNTEAFF. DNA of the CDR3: TGCGCCAGCAGCTTTTTAGGCGGTGACGCCCTTATGAACACTGAAGCTTTCTTT.

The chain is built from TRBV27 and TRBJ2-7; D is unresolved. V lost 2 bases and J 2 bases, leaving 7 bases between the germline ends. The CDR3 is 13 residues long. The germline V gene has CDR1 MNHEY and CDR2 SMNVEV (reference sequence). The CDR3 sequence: CASSLIPAYEQYF. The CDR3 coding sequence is TGTGCCAGCAGTTTAATTCCAGCCTACGAGCAGTACTTC.

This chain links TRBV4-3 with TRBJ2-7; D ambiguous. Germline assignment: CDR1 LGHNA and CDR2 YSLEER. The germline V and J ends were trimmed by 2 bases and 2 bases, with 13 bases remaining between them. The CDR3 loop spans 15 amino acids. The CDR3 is CASSQIGDITYEQYF. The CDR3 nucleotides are TGCGCCAGCAGCCAAATAGGTGACATCACCTACGAGCAGTACTTC.

Here the CDR3 reads CASSIRHNTGELFF. For the CDR3, the DNA is TGTGCCAGTAGTATCCGACATAACACCGGGGAGCTGTTTTTT. The rearrangement joins TRBV19 to TRBJ2-2; D gene unclear. CDR1 and CDR2 from the germline V gene are LNHDA and SQIVND (reference sequence). The V end was cut by 3 bases, the J end by 2 bases, with 7 bases between. The CDR3 is 14 amino acids.

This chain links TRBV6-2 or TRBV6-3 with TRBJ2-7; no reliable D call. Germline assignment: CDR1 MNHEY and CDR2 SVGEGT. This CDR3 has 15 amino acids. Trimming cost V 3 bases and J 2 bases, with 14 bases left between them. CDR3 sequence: CASSYSLTSPYEQYF. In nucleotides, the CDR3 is TGTGCCAGCAGTTATTCACTGACATCCCCCTACGAGCAGTACTTC.

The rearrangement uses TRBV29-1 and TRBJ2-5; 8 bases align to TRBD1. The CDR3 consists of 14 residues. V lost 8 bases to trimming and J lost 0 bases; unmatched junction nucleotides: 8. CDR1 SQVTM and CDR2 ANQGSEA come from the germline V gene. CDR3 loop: CSISRTGYQETQYF. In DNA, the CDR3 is TGCAGCATCTCCCGGACAGGGTACCAAGAGACCCAGTACTTC.

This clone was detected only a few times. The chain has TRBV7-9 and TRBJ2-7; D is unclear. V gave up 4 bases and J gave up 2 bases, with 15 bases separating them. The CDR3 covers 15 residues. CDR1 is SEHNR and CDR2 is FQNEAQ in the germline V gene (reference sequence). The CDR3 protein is CASSSKSQIAYEQYF. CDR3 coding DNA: TGTGCCAGCAGCTCTAAGTCCCAAATTGCCTACGAGCAGTACTTC.

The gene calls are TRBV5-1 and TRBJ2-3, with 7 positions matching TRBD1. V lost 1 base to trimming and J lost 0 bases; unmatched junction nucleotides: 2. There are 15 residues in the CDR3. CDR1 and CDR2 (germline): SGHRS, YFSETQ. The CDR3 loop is CASSLLGGSTDTQYF. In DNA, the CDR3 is TGCGCCAGCAGCTTGCTAGGGGGCAGCACAGATACGCAGTATTTT.